This record looks at one T cell receptor beta chain sequence and its context. Antigen unknown. The CDR3 extends over 14 amino acids. V gave up 11 bases and J gave up 8 bases; unmatched junction bases: 16. Germline V gene data show CDR1 as SNHLY and CDR2 as FYNNEI. This specimen belongs to a study of T cell responses to AZD1222 COVID-19 vaccine. Assay used: immunoSEQ multiplex PCR; TCRdb lists only in-frame clones, some missing. The sample yields 75,000 to 95,000 clones, roughly 85% seen once. Study-level points and caveats: Repertoire sampling occurred only after the peak T cell response.

V usage is TRBV2 and J usage is TRBJ1-2; 8 bases align to TRBD1. This sequence originates from an adult in good health. This sample comprised peripheral blood, obtained on day 0 of AZD1222 vaccination. The CDR3 bases are TGTGCCGGCCCGGCGGACAGGGCCGGTAACGGCTACACCTTC. Protein: CAGPADRAGNGYTF.